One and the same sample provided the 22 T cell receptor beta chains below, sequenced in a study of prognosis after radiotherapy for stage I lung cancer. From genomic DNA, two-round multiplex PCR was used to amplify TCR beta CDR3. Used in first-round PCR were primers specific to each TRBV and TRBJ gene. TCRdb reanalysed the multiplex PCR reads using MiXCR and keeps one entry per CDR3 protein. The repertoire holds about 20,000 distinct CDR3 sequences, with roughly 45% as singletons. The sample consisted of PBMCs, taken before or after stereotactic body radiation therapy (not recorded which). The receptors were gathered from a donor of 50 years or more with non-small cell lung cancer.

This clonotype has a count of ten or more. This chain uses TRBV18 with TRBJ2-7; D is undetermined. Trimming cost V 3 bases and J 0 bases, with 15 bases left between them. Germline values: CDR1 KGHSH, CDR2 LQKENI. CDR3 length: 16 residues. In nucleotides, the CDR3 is TGTGCCAGCTCACCGCTTAGCCCCTGGGACTCCTACGAGCAGTACTTC. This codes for CASSPLSPWDSYEQYF.

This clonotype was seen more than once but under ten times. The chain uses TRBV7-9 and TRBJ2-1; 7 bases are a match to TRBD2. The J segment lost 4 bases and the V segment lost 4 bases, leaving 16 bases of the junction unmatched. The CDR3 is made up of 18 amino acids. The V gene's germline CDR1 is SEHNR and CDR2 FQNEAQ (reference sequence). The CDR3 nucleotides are TGTGCCAGCAGCTCCTCCGACCTTCGGCGGGGGTCTTACAATGAGCAGTTCTTC. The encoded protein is CASSSSDLRRGSYNEQFF.

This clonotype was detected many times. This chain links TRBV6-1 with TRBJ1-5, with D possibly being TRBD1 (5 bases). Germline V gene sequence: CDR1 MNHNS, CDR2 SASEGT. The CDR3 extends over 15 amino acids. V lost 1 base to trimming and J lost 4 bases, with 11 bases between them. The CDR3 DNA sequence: TGTGCCAGCAGTGAAGACAGGAACCTGAATCAGCCCCAGCATTTT. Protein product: CASSEDRNLNQPQHF.

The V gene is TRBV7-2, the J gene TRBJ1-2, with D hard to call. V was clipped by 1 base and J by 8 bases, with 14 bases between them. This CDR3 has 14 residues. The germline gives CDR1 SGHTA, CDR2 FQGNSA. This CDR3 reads CASSLVLGPSGYTF. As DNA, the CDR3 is TGTGCCAGCAGCTTAGTTTTGGGTCCCTCCGGCTACACCTTC.

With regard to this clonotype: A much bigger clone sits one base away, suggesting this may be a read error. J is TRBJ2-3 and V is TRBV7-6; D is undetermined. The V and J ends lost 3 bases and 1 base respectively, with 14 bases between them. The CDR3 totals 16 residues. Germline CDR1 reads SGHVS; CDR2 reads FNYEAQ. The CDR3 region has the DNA TGTGCCAGCAGCTTGAAACTATCGACCGGCACAGATACGCAGTATTTT. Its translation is CASSLKLSTGTDTQYF.

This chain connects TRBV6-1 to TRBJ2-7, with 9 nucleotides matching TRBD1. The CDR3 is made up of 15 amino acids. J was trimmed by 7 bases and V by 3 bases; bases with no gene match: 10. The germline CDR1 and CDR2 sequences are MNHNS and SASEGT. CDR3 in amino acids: CASSDLRTGVWEQYF. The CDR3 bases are TGTGCCAGCAGTGACCTTAGGACAGGGGTCTGGGAGCAGTACTTC.

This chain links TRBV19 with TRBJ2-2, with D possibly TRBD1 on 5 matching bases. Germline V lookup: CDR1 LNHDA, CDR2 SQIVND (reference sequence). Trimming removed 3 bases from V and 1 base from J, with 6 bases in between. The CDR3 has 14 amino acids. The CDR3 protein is CASSIQGNTGELFF. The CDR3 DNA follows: TGTGCCAGTAGTATCCAGGGGAACACCGGGGAGCTGTTTTTT.

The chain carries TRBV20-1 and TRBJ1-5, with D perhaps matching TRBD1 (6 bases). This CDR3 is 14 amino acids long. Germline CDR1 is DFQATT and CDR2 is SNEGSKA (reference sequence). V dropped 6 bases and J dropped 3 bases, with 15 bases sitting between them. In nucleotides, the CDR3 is TGCAGTGCGTCCTCCGGGACACTCAATCAGCCCCAGCATTTT. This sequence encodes CSASSGTLNQPQHF.

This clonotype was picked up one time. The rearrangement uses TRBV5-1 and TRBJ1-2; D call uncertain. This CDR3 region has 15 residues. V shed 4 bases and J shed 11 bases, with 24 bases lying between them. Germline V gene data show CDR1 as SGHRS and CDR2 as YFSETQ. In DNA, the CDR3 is TGCGCCAGCAGCCTCGGAGGCTCCTGGCTCTATGAATACACCTTC. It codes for CASSLGGSWLYEYTF.

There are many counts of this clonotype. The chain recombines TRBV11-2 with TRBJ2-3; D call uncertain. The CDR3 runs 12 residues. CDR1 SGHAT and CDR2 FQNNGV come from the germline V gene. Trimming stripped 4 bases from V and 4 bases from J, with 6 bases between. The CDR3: CASSSRADTQYF. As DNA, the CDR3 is TGTGCCAGCAGCTCCCGTGCAGATACGCAGTATTTT.

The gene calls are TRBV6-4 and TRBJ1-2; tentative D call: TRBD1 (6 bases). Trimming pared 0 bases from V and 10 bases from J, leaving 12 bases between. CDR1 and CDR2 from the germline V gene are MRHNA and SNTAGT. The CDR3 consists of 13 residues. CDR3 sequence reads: CASSDSTGHFYTF. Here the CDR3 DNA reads TGTGCCAGCAGTGACTCGACAGGACATTTCTACACCTTC.

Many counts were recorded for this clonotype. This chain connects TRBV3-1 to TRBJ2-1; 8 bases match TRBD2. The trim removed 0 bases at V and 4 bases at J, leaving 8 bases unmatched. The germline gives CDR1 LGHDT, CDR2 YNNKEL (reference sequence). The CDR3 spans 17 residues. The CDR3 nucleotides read TGTGCCAGCAGCCAAGAGACTAGCGTTAGCCCTTACAATGAGCAGTTCTTC. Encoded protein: CASSQETSVSPYNEQFF.

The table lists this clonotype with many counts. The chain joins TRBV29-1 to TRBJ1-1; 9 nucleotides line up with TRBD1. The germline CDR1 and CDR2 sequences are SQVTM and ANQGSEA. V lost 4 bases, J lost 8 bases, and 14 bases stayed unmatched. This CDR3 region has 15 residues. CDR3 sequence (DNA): TGCAGCGTTGCGGACAGGGGCACCTCCGCGGAAGAAGCTTTCTTT. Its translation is CSVADRGTSAEEAFF. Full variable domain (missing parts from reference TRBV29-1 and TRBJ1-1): SAVISQKPSRDICQRGTSLTIQCQVDSQVTMMFWYRQQPGQSLTLIATANQGSEATYESGFVIDKFPISRPNLTFSTLTVSNMSPEDSSIYLCSVADRGTSAEEAFFGQGTRLTVV.

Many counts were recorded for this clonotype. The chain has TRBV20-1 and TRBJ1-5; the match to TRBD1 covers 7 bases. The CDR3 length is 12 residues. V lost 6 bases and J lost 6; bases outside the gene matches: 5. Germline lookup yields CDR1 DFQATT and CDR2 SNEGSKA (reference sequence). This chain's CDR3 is CSARQGPQPQHF. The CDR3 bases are TGCAGTGCCAGACAGGGCCCTCAGCCCCAGCATTTT.

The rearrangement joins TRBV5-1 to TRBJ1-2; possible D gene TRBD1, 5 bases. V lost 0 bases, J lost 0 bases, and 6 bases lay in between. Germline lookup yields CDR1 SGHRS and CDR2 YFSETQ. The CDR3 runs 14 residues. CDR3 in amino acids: CASSLGQPNYGYTF. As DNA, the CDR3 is TGCGCCAGCAGCTTGGGACAGCCTAACTATGGCTACACCTTC. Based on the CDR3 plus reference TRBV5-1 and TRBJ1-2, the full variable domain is KAGVTQTPRYLIKTRGQQVTLSCSPISGHRSVSWYQQTPGQGLQFLFEYFSETQRNKGNFPGRFSGRQFSNSRSEMNVSTLELGDSALYLCASSLGQPNYGYTFGSGTRLTVV.

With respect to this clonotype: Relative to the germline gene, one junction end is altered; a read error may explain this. For the CDR3, the DNA is TGCAGCGTTGAGGGGAGTATCTATGTCTACACCTTC. The encoded protein is CSVEGSIYVYTF. The gene calls are TRBV29-1 and TRBJ1-2; no clear D. CDR3 size: 12 residues. Germline CDR1 and CDR2: SQVTM and ANQGSEA.

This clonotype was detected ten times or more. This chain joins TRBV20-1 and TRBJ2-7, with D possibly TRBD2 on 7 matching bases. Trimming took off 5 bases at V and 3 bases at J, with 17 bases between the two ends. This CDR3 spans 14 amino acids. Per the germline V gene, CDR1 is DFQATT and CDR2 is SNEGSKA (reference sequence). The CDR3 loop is CSAYLGGADYEQYF. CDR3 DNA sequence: TGCAGTGCTTATCTGGGGGGGGCTGACTACGAGCAGTACTTC.

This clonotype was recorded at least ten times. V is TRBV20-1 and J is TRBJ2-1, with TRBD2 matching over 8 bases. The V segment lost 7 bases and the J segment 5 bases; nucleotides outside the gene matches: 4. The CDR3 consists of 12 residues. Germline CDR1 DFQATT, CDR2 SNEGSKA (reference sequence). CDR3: CSVRGANNEQFF. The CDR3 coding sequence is TGCAGTGTGCGGGGGGCCAACAATGAGCAGTTCTTC.

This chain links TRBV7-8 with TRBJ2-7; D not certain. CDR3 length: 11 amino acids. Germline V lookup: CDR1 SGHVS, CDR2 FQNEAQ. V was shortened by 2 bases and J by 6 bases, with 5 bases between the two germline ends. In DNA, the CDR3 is TGTGCCAGCAGCTTATTTAGCGAGCAGTACTTC. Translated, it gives CASSLFSEQYF.

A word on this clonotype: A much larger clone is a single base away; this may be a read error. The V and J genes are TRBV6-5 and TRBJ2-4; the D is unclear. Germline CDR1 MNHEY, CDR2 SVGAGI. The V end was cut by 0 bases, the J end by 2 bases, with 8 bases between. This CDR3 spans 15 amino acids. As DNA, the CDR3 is TGTGCCAGCAGTTACTCGTCTATAACCAAAAACATTCAGTACTTC. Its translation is CASSYSSITKNIQYF.

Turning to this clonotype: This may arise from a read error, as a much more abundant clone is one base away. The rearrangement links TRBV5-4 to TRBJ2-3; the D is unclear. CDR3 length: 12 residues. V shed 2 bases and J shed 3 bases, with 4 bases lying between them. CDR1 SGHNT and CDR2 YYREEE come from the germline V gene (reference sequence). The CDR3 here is CASSFRTDTQYF. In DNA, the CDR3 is TGTGCCAGCAGCTTTAGAACAGATACGCAGTATTTT.

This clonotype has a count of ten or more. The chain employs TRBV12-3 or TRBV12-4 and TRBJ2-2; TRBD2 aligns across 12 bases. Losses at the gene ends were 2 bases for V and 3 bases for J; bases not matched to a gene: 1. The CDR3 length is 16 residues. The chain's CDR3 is CASSLSSGGDTGELFF. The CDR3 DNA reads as TGTGCCAGCAGTTTATCTAGCGGGGGGGACACCGGGGAGCTGTTTTTT.